The 25 T cell receptor beta chains below all came from one sample that was sequenced in a study of T-cell reconstitution after alpha-beta-depleted transplantation in children. Using unique molecular identifiers, the investigators prepared the TCRbeta library. TCRdb used MiXCR to reprocess the PCR reads, holding one entry per CDR3 protein. Seen here are 200,000 to 300,000 distinct CDR3 sequences, approximately 12% observed once, and the top ten hold over 2.5%. The sample here was PBMCs from the stem cell graft donor, taken from the stem cell graft. The receptors shown here come from a human donor who donated a stem cell graft to a child with acute lymphoblastic leukemia.

In this sample, this clonotype turned up many times. The V and J genes are TRBV5-1 and TRBJ1-2; 10 nucleotides align to TRBD1. CDR1 is SGHRS and CDR2 is YFSETQ in the germline V gene. The CDR3 is 15 amino acids. Trimming cost V 4 bases and J 8 bases; bases outside gene matches: 11. CDR3 amino acids: CASSPIPGQGLGYTF. CDR3 nucleotide sequence: TGCGCCAGCAGCCCAATTCCGGGACAGGGGTTAGGCTACACCTTC.

This clonotype was counted ten times or more. CDR3 sequence: CASRARGLLDEQYF. DNA for the CDR3: TGTGCCAGCAGAGCCAGGGGTCTACTCGACGAGCAGTACTTC. This chain uses TRBV2 with TRBJ2-7; possibly TRBD1 for D (6 bases). V was cut by 6 bases and J by 5 bases, with 17 bases left in between. CDR3 length: 14 residues. Germline lookup yields CDR1 SNHLY and CDR2 FYNNEI.

The gene calls are TRBV2 and TRBJ2-3; D possibly corresponds to TRBD1 (5 bases). Trimming removed 4 bases from V and 3 bases from J, with 8 bases in between. This CDR3 is built from 13 residues. Germline-derived CDR1 and CDR2 are SNHLY and FYNNEI. The CDR3 sequence is CASSVQGTDTQYF. For the CDR3, the DNA is TGTGCCAGCAGTGTGCAGGGAACAGATACGCAGTATTTT.

This clonotype was counted ten times or more. This chain joins TRBV11-3 and TRBJ2-1; 9 bases match TRBD1. CDR1 SGHNT and CDR2 YENEEA come from the germline V gene. V was clipped by 5 bases and J by 9 bases; unmatched bases: 8. The CDR3 consists of 14 residues. CDR3 nucleotide sequence: TGTGCCAGCAGCCCAGGACAGGGGTCTAGTGAGCAGTTCTTC. This gives the protein CASSPGQGSSEQFF.

This clonotype was counted between two and nine times. The V gene is TRBV7-6, the J gene TRBJ1-4, with D possibly matching TRBD1 (5 bases). The CDR3 is made up of 14 amino acids. The V gene lost 1 base and the J gene lost 8 bases, with 11 bases spanning the gap. The germline gives CDR1 SGHVS, CDR2 FNYEAQ. In DNA form, the CDR3 reads TGTGCCAGCAGCTTAGGTCAGGGTCGGGAAAAACTGTTTTTT. This gives the protein CASSLGQGREKLFF.

There are many counts of this clonotype. In DNA, the CDR3 is TGTGCCTCTTCTGGGAGTGGCTCCTATAATTCACCCCTCCACTTT. Amino acids: CASSGSGSYNSPLHF. The rearrangement joins TRBV19 to TRBJ1-6; no definite D call. Looked up from germline, CDR1 is LNHDA and CDR2 is SQIVND (reference sequence). The CDR3 extends over 15 amino acids. Trimming took 11 bases from V and 0 from J, leaving 14 bases between them.

At least ten counts were recorded for this clonotype. The V call is TRBV9, the J call TRBJ2-3; 8 bases align to TRBD1. J lost 3 bases, V lost 2 bases, and 5 bases had no gene match. Germline assignment: CDR1 SGDLS and CDR2 YYNGEE. There are 15 residues in the CDR3. The CDR3 loop is CASSVQGAWTDTQYF. The CDR3 DNA is TGTGCCAGCAGCGTTCAGGGGGCGTGGACAGATACGCAGTATTTT. Full variable domain (missing parts from reference TRBV9 and TRBJ2-3): DSGVTQTPKHLITATGQRVTLRCSPRSGDLSVYWYQQSLDQGLQFLIQYYNGEERAKGNILERFSAQQFPDLHSELNLSSLELGDSALYFCASSVQGAWTDTQYFGPGTRLTVL.

This clonotype has a handful of counts. The chain employs TRBV6-1 and TRBJ1-3, with unresolved D. Germline CDR1 reads MNHNS; CDR2 reads SASEGT. V was clipped by 3 bases and J by 3 bases, with 6 bases between them. The CDR3 contains 13 residues. CDR3 residues: CASSETVGNTIYF. In nucleotides, the CDR3 is TGTGCCAGCAGTGAGACCGTTGGAAACACCATATATTTT.

This clonotype has a count of ten or more. V usage is TRBV27 and J usage is TRBJ2-1, with 11 bases that match TRBD2. V trimming: 3 bases; J trimming: 8 bases; junction bases outside the gene matches: 6. The CDR3 length is 15 residues. CDR1 is MNHEY and CDR2 is SMNVEV in the germline V gene (reference sequence). CDR3: CASSFTSGSIYEQFF. In DNA form, the CDR3 reads TGTGCCAGCAGTTTTACTAGCGGGAGTATCTATGAGCAGTTCTTC.

This clonotype was detected ten times or more. The rearrangement links TRBV20-1 to TRBJ2-1, with 13 bases lining up with TRBD2. The germline gives CDR1 DFQATT, CDR2 SNEGSKA (reference sequence). This CDR3 is 14 amino acids long. CDR3 nucleotides: TGCAGCACTAGCGGGAGGGGAGCCTACAATGAGCAGTTCTTC. Translation gives CSTSGRGAYNEQFF.

This clonotype was seen many times. V and J are TRBV6-2 or TRBV6-3 and TRBJ2-7; D is possibly TRBD1 or TRBD2 (5 bases each). The germline gives CDR1 MNHEY, CDR2 SVGEGT. The CDR3 covers 13 residues. V was trimmed by 5 bases and J by 3 bases, leaving 11 bases between them. The CDR3 loop reads CASSLGVYYEQYF. DNA for the CDR3: TGTGCCAGCAGTCTGGGGGTTTACTACGAGCAGTACTTC.

This clonotype appeared many times. The V gene is TRBV6-2 or TRBV6-3, the J gene TRBJ2-1; no reliable D call. V was cut by 2 bases and J by 8 bases, with 16 bases left in between. The length of the CDR3 is 15 residues. Germline V lookup: CDR1 MNHEY, CDR2 SVGEGT. The CDR3 DNA is TGTGCCAGCAGTTACGGGCTAGGTCTAAGGGATGAGCAGTTCTTC. This translates into CASSYGLGLRDEQFF.

This clonotype was picked up many times. The chain uses TRBV20-1 and TRBJ2-7; TRBD2 is a possible D gene (5 bases). Germline V gene lookup returns CDR1 DFQATT and CDR2 SNEGSKA (reference sequence). CDR3 length: 18 amino acids. V shed 0 bases and J shed 7 bases, with 28 bases lying between them. CDR3 nucleotide sequence: TGCAGTGCTAGAGATTGGGTCTTTGGCTCGCTAGCCGAACGGGAGCAGTACTTC. Translation: CSARDWVFGSLAEREQYF.

Ten or more counts support this clonotype. The chain links TRBV27 to TRBJ2-3, with 11 bases matching TRBD2. CDR1 and CDR2 (germline): MNHEY, SMNVEV (reference sequence). The CDR3 is 14 amino acids. Germline trimming cut 6 bases from V and 3 bases from J; bases unmatched to any gene: 2. CDR3 amino acids: CASRGTSGTDTQYF. Here the CDR3 DNA reads TGTGCCAGCAGAGGGACTAGCGGTACAGATACGCAGTATTTT.

This clonotype was recorded many times. The chain has TRBV4-2 and TRBJ1-6; perhaps TRBD1 as D (5 bases). This CDR3 has 17 residues. Germline CDR1 reads LGHNA; CDR2 reads YNFKEQ. V was trimmed by 1 base and J by 10 bases, leaving 20 bases between them. This CDR3 reads CASSQGSGRVIVSPLHF. CDR3 nucleotide sequence: TGTGCCAGCAGCCAAGGCTCGGGACGGGTGATTGTGTCACCCCTCCACTTT.

At least ten counts were recorded for this clonotype. The chain combines TRBV20-1 with TRBJ1-4, with D hard to call. The V end lost 6 bases, the J end lost 5 bases, and 13 bases lay between the germline ends. The germline CDR1 and CDR2 sequences are DFQATT and SNEGSKA (reference sequence). The CDR3 is made up of 13 amino acids. The CDR3 here is CSARRGLNEKLFF. The CDR3 nucleotides are TGCAGTGCCCGACGGGGTTTAAATGAAAAACTGTTTTTT.

This clonotype was recorded a few times. The CDR3 bases are TGTGCCAGCAGCCGTTCCGGTGGGACGGTTGGAGAAAAACTGTTTTTT. Amino acid sequence: CASSRSGGTVGEKLFF. This chain links TRBV7-9 with TRBJ1-4, with D perhaps TRBD1 (5 bases). CDR3 length: 16 amino acids. V lost 5 bases and J lost 8, with 21 bases in between. The V gene's germline CDR1 is SEHNR and CDR2 FQNEAQ (reference sequence).

For this clonotype: This may arise from a read error, as a much more abundant clone is one base away. The DNA for the CDR3 is TGTGCCAGCACTTTTGGCAGTTTTAGCAATCAGCCCCAGCATTTT. This encodes CASTFGSFSNQPQHF. The rearrangement links TRBV12-3 or TRBV12-4 to TRBJ1-5; D ambiguous. The germline V and J ends were trimmed by 7 bases and 0 bases, with 13 bases remaining between them. The CDR3 loop spans 15 amino acids.

This clonotype was observed many times. The rearrangement links TRBV12-3 or TRBV12-4 to TRBJ1-2, with D maybe TRBD1 (6 bases). Trimming pared 7 bases from V and 6 bases from J, leaving 15 bases between. The CDR3 sequence is 13 residues long. The chain's CDR3 is CASTLLGGDGYTF. The DNA of the CDR3 is TGTGCCAGCACCCTGCTAGGGGGAGATGGCTACACCTTC.

The V call is TRBV4-2, the J call TRBJ1-6; 7 bases agree with TRBD1. Germline trimming cut 6 bases from V and 7 bases from J; bases unmatched to any gene: 9. The CDR3 loop spans 15 amino acids. CDR1 LGHNA and CDR2 YNFKEQ come from the germline V gene. The CDR3 loop is CASRDTGVGNSPLHF. CDR3 DNA: TGTGCCAGCAGGGACACAGGGGTGGGAAATTCACCCCTCCACTTT.

This clonotype was counted ten times or more. The genes are TRBV6-1 and TRBJ2-1; possibly TRBD2 for D (5 bases). The CDR3 sequence is 15 residues long. Deletions cut 2 bases from V and 2 bases from J, with 10 bases between. Germline V gene sequence: CDR1 MNHNS, CDR2 SASEGT. This CDR3 is CASSEMSGTYNEQFF. The CDR3, as DNA: TGTGCCAGCAGTGAAATGAGCGGAACCTACAATGAGCAGTTCTTC.

This clonotype has ten or more counts. The chain combines TRBV10-2 with TRBJ2-7, with D perhaps matching TRBD1 (5 bases). The germline CDR1 and CDR2 sequences are WSHSY and SAAADI. CDR3 length: 13 residues. Trimming removed 3 bases from V and 0 bases from J, with 6 bases in between. In DNA form, the CDR3 reads TGCGCCAGCAGTGACAGGGCCTCCTACGAGCAGTACTTC. Encoded protein: CASSDRASYEQYF.

This clonotype was recorded at least ten times. J is TRBJ2-7 and V is TRBV5-1; D remains unclear. The CDR3 is made up of 14 amino acids. V gave up 6 bases and J gave up 2 bases, with 15 bases separating them. Germline V gene lookup returns CDR1 SGHRS and CDR2 YFSETQ. This CDR3 reads CASKSDNTPYEQYF. DNA for the CDR3: TGCGCCAGCAAGTCTGACAATACGCCCTACGAGCAGTACTTC. Based on the CDR3 plus reference TRBV5-1 and TRBJ2-7, the full variable domain is KAGVTQTPRYLIKTRGQQVTLSCSPISGHRSVSWYQQTPGQGLQFLFEYFSETQRNKGNFPGRFSGRQFSNSRSEMNVSTLELGDSALYLCASKSDNTPYEQYFGPGTRLTVT.

This clonotype was counted ten times or more. This chain joins TRBV27 and TRBJ1-1, with D possibly TRBD1 on 6 matching bases. Per germline, CDR1 MNHEY and CDR2 SMNVEV (reference sequence). V was shortened by 4 bases and J by 7 bases, with 22 bases between the two germline ends. The CDR3 length is 16 residues. In nucleotides, the CDR3 is TGTGCCAGCAGTTCCCGGAGTTCGTCAGGGGTAGTTGAAGCTTTCTTT. Translating gives CASSSRSSSGVVEAFF.

This clonotype was seen a handful of times. The rearrangement uses TRBV20-1 and TRBJ1-1; TRBD1 is a possible D gene (5 bases). Germline V lookup: CDR1 DFQATT, CDR2 SNEGSKA (reference sequence). Trimming shortened V by 0 bases and J by 2 bases, and 25 bases separated the two germline ends. CDR3 length equals 19 residues. The DNA of the CDR3 is TGCAGTGCTAGAGATTCTGGCAGGGATGAGACGGGGCGTAACACTGAAGCTTTCTTT. Encoded protein: CSARDSGRDETGRNTEAFF.